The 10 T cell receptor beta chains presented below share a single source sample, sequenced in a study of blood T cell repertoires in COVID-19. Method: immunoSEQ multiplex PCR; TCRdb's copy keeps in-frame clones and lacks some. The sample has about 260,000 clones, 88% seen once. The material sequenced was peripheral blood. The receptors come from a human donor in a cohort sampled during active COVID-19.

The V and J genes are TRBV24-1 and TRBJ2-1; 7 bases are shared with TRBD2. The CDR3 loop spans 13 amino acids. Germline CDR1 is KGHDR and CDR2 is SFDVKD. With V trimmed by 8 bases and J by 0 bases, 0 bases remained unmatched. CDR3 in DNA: TGTGCCACCACGGGGGGCTCCTACAATGAGCAGTTCTTC. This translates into CATTGGSYNEQFF.

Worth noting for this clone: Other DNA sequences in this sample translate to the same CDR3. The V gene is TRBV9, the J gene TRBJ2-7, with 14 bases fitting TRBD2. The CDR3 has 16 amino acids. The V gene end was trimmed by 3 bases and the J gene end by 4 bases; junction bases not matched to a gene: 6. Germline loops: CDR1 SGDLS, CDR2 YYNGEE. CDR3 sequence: CASSAGLAGASYEQYF. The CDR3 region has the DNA TGTGCCAGCAGCGCGGGACTAGCGGGAGCTTCTTACGAGCAGTACTTC.

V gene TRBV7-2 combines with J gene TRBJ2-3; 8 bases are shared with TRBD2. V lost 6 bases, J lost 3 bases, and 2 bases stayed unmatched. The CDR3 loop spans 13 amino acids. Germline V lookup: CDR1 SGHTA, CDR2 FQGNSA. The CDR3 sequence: CASRPGGTDTQYF. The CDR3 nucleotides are TGTGCCAGCAGACCGGGGGGGACAGATACGCAGTATTTT.

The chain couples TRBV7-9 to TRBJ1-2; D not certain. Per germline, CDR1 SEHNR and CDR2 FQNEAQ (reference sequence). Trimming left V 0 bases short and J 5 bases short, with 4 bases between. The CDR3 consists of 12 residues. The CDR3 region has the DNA TGTGCCAGCAGCTTAGCCGGGTATGGCTACACCTTC. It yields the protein CASSLAGYGYTF.

The CDR3 is CASSMLADLTDTQYF. CDR3 in DNA: TGTGCCAGTAGTATGCTAGCGGACCTCACAGATACGCAGTATTTT. The chain employs TRBV19 and TRBJ2-3, with 7 bases aligning to TRBD2. The V segment lost 3 bases and the J segment 2 bases; nucleotides outside the gene matches: 5. The germline V gene has CDR1 LNHDA and CDR2 SQIVND (reference sequence). This CDR3 contains 15 residues.

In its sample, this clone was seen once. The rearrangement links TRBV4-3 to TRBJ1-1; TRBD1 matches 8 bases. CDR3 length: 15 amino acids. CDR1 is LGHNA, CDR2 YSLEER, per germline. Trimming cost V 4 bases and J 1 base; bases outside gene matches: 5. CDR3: CASSRGGQGNTEAFF. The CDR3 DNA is TGCGCCAGCAGCCGAGGAGGACAGGGGAACACTGAAGCTTTCTTT.

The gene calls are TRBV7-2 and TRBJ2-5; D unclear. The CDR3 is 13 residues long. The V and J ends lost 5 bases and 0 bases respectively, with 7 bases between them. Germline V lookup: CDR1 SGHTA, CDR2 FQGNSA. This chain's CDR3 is CASSQAHQETQYF. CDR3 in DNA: TGTGCCAGCAGCCAGGCCCACCAAGAGACCCAGTACTTC.

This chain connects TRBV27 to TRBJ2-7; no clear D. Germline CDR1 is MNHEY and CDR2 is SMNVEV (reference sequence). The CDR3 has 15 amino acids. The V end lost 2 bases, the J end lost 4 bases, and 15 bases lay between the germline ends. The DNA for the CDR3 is TGTGCCAGCAGTTTAGGTATCGGCGGCAAGTACGAGCAGTACTTC. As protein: CASSLGIGGKYEQYF.

In DNA form, the CDR3 reads TGTGCCAGCTCACCTTTTAGGACAGGGAATGAAAAACTGTTTTTT. Translated: CASSPFRTGNEKLFF. The chain has TRBV28 and TRBJ1-4; TRBD1 matches 8 bases. The CDR3 is 15 amino acids. Germline values: CDR1 MDHEN, CDR2 SYDVKM. The trim removed 8 bases at V and 5 bases at J, leaving 10 bases unmatched.

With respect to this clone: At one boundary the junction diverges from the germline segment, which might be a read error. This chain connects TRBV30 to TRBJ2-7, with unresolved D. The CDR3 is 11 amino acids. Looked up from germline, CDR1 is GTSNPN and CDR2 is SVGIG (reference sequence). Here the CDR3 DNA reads TGTGCATGGAGCGCGCCCTACGAGCAGTACTTC. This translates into CAWSAPYEQYF.